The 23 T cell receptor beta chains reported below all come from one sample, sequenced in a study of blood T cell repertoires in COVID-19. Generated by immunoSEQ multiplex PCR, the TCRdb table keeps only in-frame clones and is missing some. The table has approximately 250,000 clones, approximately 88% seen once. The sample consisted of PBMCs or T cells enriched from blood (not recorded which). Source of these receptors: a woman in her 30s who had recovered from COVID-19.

The CDR3 region is CAISAGDSPGGGYTF. In DNA, the CDR3 is TGTGCCATCAGTGCAGGGGACAGCCCTGGGGGTGGCTACACCTTC. This rearrangement joins TRBV10-3 to TRBJ1-2; 7 positions agree with TRBD1. Germline assignment: CDR1 ENHRY and CDR2 SYGVKD. The CDR3 covers 15 residues. V trimming: 4 bases; J trimming: 7 bases; junction bases outside the gene matches: 12.

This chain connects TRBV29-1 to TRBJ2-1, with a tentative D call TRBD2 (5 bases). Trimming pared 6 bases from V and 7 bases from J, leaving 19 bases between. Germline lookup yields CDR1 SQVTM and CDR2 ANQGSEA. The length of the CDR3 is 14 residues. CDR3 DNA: TGCAGCGTGACCACTAGGCAAGCCGTGAATGAGCAGTTCTTC. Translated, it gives CSVTTRQAVNEQFF.

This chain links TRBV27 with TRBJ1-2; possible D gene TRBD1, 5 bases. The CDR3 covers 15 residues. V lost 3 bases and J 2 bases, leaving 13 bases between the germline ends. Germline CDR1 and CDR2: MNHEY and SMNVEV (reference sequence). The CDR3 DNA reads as TGTGCCAGCAGTTTGATGCAGGGTGCAAACTATGGCTACACCTTC. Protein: CASSLMQGANYGYTF.

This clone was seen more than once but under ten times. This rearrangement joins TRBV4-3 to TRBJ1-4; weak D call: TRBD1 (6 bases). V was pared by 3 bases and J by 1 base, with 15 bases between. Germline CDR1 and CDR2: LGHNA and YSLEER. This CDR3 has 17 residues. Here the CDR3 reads CASSQRDTFGTNEKLFF. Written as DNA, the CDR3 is TGCGCCAGCAGCCAGAGGGACACCTTCGGAACTAATGAAAAACTGTTTTTT.

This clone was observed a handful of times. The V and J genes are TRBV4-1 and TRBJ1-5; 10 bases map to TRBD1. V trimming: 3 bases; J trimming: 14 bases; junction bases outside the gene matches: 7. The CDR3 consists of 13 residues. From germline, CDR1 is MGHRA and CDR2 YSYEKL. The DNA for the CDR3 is TGCGCCAGCAGCCAGCGGGGACAGGGGATAAAGCATTTT. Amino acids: CASSQRGQGIKHF.

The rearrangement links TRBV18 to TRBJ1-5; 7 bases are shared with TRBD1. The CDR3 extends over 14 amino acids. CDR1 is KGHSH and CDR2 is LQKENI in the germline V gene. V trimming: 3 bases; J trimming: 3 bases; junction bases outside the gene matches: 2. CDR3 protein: CASSPGQFNQPQHF. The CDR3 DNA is TGTGCCAGCTCACCGGGACAGTTCAATCAGCCCCAGCATTTT.

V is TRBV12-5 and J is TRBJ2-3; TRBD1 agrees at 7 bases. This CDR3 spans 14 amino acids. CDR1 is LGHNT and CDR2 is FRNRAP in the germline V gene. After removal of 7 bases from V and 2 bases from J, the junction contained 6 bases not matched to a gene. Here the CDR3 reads CASATDRDTDTQYF. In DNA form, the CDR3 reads TGTGCTAGTGCCACCGACAGGGACACAGATACGCAGTATTTT.

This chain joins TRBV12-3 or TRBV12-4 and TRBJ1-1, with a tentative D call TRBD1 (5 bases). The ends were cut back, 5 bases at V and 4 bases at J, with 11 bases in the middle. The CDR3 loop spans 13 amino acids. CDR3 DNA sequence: TGTGCCAGCAGTGTTACAGGTTCCACTGAAGCTTTCTTT. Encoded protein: CASSVTGSTEAFF.

The CDR3 nucleotides read TGTGCCAGCAGCATAGGACAGGGGGGCTACAATGAGCAGTTCTTC. Translating gives CASSIGQGGYNEQFF. The rearrangement uses TRBV7-3 and TRBJ2-1; 10 bases align to TRBD1. The CDR3 is 15 amino acids. Losses at the gene ends were 5 bases for V and 3 bases for J; bases not matched to a gene: 4. CDR1 SGHTA and CDR2 FQGTGA come from the germline V gene.

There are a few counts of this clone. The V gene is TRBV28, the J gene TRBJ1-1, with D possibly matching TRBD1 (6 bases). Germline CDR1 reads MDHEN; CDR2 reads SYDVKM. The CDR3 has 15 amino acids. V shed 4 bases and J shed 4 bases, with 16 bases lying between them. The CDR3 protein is CASSSPPQGITEAFF. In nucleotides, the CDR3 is TGTGCCAGCAGTTCACCCCCCCAGGGGATCACTGAAGCTTTCTTT.

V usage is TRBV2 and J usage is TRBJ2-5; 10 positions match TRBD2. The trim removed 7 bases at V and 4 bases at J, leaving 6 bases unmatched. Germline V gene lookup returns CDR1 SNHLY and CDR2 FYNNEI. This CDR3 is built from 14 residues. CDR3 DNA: TGTGCCAGCAATAGACTAGCGGGCAGAGAGACCCAGTACTTC. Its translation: CASNRLAGRETQYF. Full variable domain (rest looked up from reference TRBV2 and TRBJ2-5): EPEVTQTPSHQVTQMGQEVILRCVPISNHLYFYWYRQILGQKVEFLVSFYNNEISEKSEIFDDQFSVERPDGSNFTLKIRSTKLEDSAMYFCASNRLAGRETQYFGPGTRLLVL.

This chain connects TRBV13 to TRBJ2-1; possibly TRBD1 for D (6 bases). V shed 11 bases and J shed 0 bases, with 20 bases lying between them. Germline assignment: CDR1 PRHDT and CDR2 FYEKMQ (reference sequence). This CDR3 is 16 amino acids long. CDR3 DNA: TGTGCCTCCATGATCGAGGGGACAAGCTCCTACAATGAGCAGTTCTTC. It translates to CASMIEGTSSYNEQFF.

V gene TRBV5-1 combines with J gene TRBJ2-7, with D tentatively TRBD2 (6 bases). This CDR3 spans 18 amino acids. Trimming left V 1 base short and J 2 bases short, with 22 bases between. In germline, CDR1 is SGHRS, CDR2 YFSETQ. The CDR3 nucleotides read TGCGCCAGCAGCTTGTCGGGGGTCTTGACGGAAAACCCCTACGAGCAGTACTTC. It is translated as CASSLSGVLTENPYEQYF.

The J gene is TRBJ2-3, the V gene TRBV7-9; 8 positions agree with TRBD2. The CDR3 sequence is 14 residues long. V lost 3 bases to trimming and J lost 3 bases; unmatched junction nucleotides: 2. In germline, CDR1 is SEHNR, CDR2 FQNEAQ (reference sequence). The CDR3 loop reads CASSLAGGTDTQYF. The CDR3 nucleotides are TGTGCCAGCAGCTTGGCGGGAGGTACAGATACGCAGTATTTT.

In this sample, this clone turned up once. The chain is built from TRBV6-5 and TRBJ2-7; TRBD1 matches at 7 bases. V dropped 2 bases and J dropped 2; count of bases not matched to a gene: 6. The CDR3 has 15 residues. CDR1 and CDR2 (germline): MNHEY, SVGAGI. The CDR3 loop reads CASSYQGQLTYEQYF. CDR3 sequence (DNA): TGTGCCAGCAGTTACCAGGGACAGCTTACCTACGAGCAGTACTTC.

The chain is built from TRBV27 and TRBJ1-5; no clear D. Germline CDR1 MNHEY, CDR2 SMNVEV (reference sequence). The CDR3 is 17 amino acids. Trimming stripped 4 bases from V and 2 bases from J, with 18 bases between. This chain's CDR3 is CASSSFTGVGGNQPQHF. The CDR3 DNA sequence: TGTGCCAGCAGTTCTTTTACCGGGGTCGGGGGCAATCAGCCCCAGCATTTT.

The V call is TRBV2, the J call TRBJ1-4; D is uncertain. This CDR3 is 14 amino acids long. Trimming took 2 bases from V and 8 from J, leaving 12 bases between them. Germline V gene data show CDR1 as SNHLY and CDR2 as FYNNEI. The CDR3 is CASSELAPGEKLFF. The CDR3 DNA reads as TGTGCCAGCAGTGAATTGGCCCCCGGGGAAAAACTGTTTTTT.

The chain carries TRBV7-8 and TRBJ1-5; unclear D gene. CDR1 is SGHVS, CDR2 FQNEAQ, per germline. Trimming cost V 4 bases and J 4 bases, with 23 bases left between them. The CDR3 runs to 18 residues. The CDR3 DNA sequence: TGTGCCAGCAGCTGGACGTTAGGGCGGAGACTAGATAATCAGCCCCAGCATTTT. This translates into CASSWTLGRRLDNQPQHF.

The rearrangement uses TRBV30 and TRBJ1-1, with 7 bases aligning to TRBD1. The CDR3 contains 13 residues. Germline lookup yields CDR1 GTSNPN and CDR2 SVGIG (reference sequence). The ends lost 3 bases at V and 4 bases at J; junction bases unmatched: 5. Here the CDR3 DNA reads TGTGCCTGGAGCCTACAGGGGCCCACTGAAGCTTTCTTT. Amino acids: CAWSLQGPTEAFF.

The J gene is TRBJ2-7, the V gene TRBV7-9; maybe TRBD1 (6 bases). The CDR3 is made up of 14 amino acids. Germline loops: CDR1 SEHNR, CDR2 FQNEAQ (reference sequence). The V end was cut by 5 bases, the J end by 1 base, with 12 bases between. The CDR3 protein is CASSRVDRSYEQYF. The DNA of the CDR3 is TGTGCCAGCAGCCGAGTCGACAGGTCCTACGAGCAGTACTTC.

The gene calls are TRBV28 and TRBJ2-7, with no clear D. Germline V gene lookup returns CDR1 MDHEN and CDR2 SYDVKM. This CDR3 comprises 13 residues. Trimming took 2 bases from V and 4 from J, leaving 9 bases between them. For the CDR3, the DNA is TGTGCCAGCAGTTTACCGAGGTGGTACGAGCAGTACTTC. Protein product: CASSLPRWYEQYF.

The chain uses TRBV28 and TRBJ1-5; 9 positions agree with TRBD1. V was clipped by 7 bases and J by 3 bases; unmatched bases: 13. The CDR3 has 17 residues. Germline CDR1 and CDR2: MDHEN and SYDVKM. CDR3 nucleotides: TGTGCCAGCAAACCCTCCGGGACAGGGAAACTCAATCAGCCCCAGCATTTT. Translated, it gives CASKPSGTGKLNQPQHF. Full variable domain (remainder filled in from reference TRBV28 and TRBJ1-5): DVKVTQSSRYLVKRTGEKVFLECVQDMDHENMFWYRQDPGLGLRLIYFSYDVKMKEKGDIPEGYSVSREKKERFSLILESASTNQTSMYLCASKPSGTGKLNQPQHFGDGTRLSIL.

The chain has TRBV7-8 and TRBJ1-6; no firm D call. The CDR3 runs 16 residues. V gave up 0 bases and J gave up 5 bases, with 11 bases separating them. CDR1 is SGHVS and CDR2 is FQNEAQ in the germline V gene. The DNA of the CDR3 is TGTGCCAGCAGCTTAGCTTCGGCACAGAATAATTCACCCCTCCACTTT. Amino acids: CASSLASAQNNSPLHF.